This record looks at one T cell receptor beta chain sequence and its context. As yet, its antigen is unknown. This sample stems from a study of radiotherapy plus CTLA-4 blockade in lung cancer. Assay used: immunoSEQ multiplex PCR; TCRdb lists only in-frame clones, some missing. The table lists some 120,000 clones, roughly 80% of them singletons. Trimming stripped 0 bases from V and 4 bases from J, with 12 bases between. CDR1 is MNHNS and CDR2 is SASEGT in the germline V gene. The CDR3 is made up of 15 amino acids. Findings and caveats of the study: With interferon-beta, early dynamics of blood T cell clones were reported to best predict response.

The starting material was peripheral blood, obtained from a patient treated with radiotherapy plus ipilimumab. This TCR derives from a human donor with non-small cell lung cancer that progressed on radiotherapy plus ipilimumab. Some clones in this sample may be carry-over from other donors' samples. The chain has TRBV6-1 and TRBJ1-2; D is ambiguous. CDR3 sequence: CASSEARSGAYGYTF. The CDR3 bases are TGTGCCAGCAGTGAAGCGCGTTCGGGTGCCTATGGCTACACCTTC.